A single sample is the source of the 2 T cell receptor beta chains below, sequenced in a study of blood T cell repertoires in COVID-19. Profiled with immunoSEQ multiplex PCR; TCRdb holds only in-frame clones, not every one. The table shows 300,000 to 450,000 clones, with about 88% occurring only once. Sequencing was performed on peripheral blood. Receptor source: a human donor in a cohort sampled during active COVID-19.

J is TRBJ2-1 and V is TRBV7-6; maybe TRBD1 (6 bases). The CDR3 is 15 residues long. Germline CDR1 is SGHVS and CDR2 is FNYEAQ. V was shortened by 0 bases and J by 7 bases, with 13 bases between the two germline ends. The DNA of the CDR3 is TGTGCCAGCAGCTTAGCTGCAGGGGATGGAAATGAGCAGTTCTTC. This sequence encodes CASSLAAGDGNEQFF. Supplemented by reference TRBV7-6 and TRBJ2-1, the full variable domain reads GAGVSQSPRYKVTKRGQDVALRCDPISGHVSLYWYRQALGQGPEFLTYFNYEAQQDKSGLPNDRFSAERPEGSISTLTIQRTEQRDSAMYRCASSLAAGDGNEQFFGPGTRLTVL.

The V and J genes are TRBV27 and TRBJ2-1; 10 nucleotides agree with TRBD2. Germline V gene lookup returns CDR1 MNHEY and CDR2 SMNVEV (reference sequence). The CDR3 is made up of 16 amino acids. V trimming: 3 bases; J trimming: 3 bases; junction bases outside the gene matches: 5. The CDR3 is CASSFSAGGIYNEQFF. In DNA form, the CDR3 reads TGTGCCAGCAGTTTTTCAGCGGGGGGGATCTACAATGAGCAGTTCTTC.